These 10 T cell receptor beta chains were all obtained from the same sample, sequenced in a study of cytomegalovirus exposure and HLA in healthy donors. In the PCR, 60 Vbeta and 13 Jbeta primers were used. Using immunoSEQ multiplex PCR, the repertoire was profiled, and TCRdb retains in-frame clones only, with some absent. Recorded for this sample: about 47,000 clones. Sequencing was done on a sample of PBMCs. These receptors were collected from a male donor in good health and CMV-seronegative.

This rearrangement joins TRBV6-1 to TRBJ1-3; no firm D call. The germline V gene encodes CDR1 MNHNS and CDR2 SASEGT. V lost 8 bases and J lost 4, with 18 bases in between. The CDR3 has 15 amino acids. In nucleotides, the CDR3 is TGTGCCAGCGAAAAGATACCTACGAGCGGAAACACCATATATTTT. It yields the protein CASEKIPTSGNTIYF.

The gene calls are TRBV4-3 and TRBJ1-3; D unresolved. V dropped 0 bases and J dropped 4 bases, with 4 bases sitting between them. The V gene's germline CDR1 is LGHNA and CDR2 YSLEER. The CDR3 is made up of 13 amino acids. For the CDR3, the DNA is TGCGCCAGCAGCCAAGAGGAGGGAAACACCATATATTTT. Translating it yields CASSQEEGNTIYF.

V gene TRBV7-9 combines with J gene TRBJ2-7; D is perhaps TRBD2 (5 bases). Germline lookup yields CDR1 SEHNR and CDR2 FQNEAQ (reference sequence). Trimming took 4 bases from V and 2 from J, leaving 9 bases between them. The CDR3 length is 13 residues. CDR3 nucleotide sequence: TGTGCCAGCAGCTCGGACGGGACCTACGAGCAGTACTTC. It is translated as CASSSDGTYEQYF.

The chain combines TRBV6-5 with TRBJ1-2, with D hard to call. CDR3 length equals 13 residues. The germline gives CDR1 MNHEY, CDR2 SVGAGI. Trimming removed 2 bases from V and 1 base from J, with 5 bases in between. The CDR3 spells CASSYDFNYGYTF. In DNA form, the CDR3 reads TGTGCCAGCAGTTACGACTTTAACTATGGCTACACCTTC.

The J gene is TRBJ2-7, the V gene TRBV30; no definite D call. The ends were cut back, 0 bases at V and 5 bases at J, with 11 bases in the middle. Germline values: CDR1 GTSNPN, CDR2 SVGIG (reference sequence). This CDR3 has 13 residues. The CDR3 DNA is TGTGCCTGGAGTGTGTCCTATATAGACGAGCAGTACTTC. The encoded protein is CAWSVSYIDEQYF.

The chain is built from TRBV5-1 and TRBJ2-7; perhaps TRBD2 as D (5 bases). Germline CDR1 reads SGHRS; CDR2 reads YFSETQ. V lost 0 bases, J lost 7 bases, and 17 bases lay in between. The CDR3 totals 15 residues. CDR3 protein: CASSLVGVPLGEQYF. The CDR3, as DNA: TGCGCCAGCAGCTTGGTCGGGGTTCCCCTGGGGGAGCAGTACTTC.

CDR3 nucleotide sequence: TGCGCCAGCAGACGGGCCCTAGCGGGGGGATCCACAGATACGCAGTATTTT. Its translation: CASRRALAGGSTDTQYF. The chain joins TRBV4-3 to TRBJ2-3, with 11 bases identical to TRBD2. The CDR3 consists of 17 residues. V was pared by 6 bases and J by 2 bases, with 10 bases of the junction left unmatched. Germline CDR1 reads LGHNA; CDR2 reads YSLEER.

The chain has TRBV4-1 and TRBJ2-7; TRBD1 agrees at 9 bases. Germline CDR1 reads MGHRA; CDR2 reads YSYEKL. The CDR3 spans 16 residues. The V gene end was trimmed by 1 base and the J gene end by 3 bases; junction bases not matched to a gene: 7. The CDR3 DNA reads TGCGCCAGCAGCCAAGCCATCGGGACAGGGTTCTACGAGCAGTACTTC. Amino acid sequence: CASSQAIGTGFYEQYF.

The V call is TRBV7-2, the J call TRBJ2-1, with 8 bases aligning to TRBD2. Trimming removed 3 bases from V and 10 bases from J; junction bases left unmatched: 5. Per the germline V gene, CDR1 is SGHTA and CDR2 is FQGNSA. The CDR3 spans 13 residues. CDR3 bases: TGTGCCAGCAGCTTGGAGGGACTAGGCGAGCAGTTCTTC. Translation: CASSLEGLGEQFF.

The chain links TRBV2 to TRBJ1-5, with 8 nucleotides matching TRBD1. Germline CDR1 reads SNHLY; CDR2 reads FYNNEI. Germline trimming cut 6 bases from V and 5 bases from J; bases unmatched to any gene: 6. The CDR3 sequence is 14 residues long. The CDR3, as DNA: TGTGCCAGCAGCCGACAGGGGCCCGATCAGCCCCAGCATTTT. The encoded protein is CASSRQGPDQPQHF.